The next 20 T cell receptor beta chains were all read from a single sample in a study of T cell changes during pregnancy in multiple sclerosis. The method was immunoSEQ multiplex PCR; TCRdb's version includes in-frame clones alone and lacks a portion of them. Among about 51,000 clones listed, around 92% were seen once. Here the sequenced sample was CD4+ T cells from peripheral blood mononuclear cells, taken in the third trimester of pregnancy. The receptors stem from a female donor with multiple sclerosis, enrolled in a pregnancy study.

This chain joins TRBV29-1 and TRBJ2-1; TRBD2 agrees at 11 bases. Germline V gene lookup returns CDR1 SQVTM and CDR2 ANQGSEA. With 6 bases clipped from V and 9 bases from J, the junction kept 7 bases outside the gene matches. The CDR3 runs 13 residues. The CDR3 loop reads CSVTSGELGEQFF. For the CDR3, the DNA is TGCAGCGTGACTAGCGGGGAGCTCGGTGAGCAGTTCTTC.

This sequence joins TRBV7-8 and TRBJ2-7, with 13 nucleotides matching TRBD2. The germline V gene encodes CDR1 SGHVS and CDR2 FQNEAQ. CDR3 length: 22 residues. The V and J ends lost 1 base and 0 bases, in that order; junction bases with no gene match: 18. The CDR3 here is CASSLGGLAGVLPEYHSYEQYF. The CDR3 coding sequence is TGTGCCAGCAGCTTAGGAGGACTAGCGGGAGTCCTACCTGAATACCACTCCTACGAGCAGTACTTC.

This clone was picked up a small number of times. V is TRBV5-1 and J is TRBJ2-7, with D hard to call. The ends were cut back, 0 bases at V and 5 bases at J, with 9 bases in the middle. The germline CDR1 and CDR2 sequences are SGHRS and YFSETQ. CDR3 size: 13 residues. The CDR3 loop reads CASSLVLRHEQYF. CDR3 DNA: TGCGCCAGCAGCTTGGTGTTGCGGCACGAGCAGTACTTC. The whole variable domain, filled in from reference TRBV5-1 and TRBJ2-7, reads KAGVTQTPRYLIKTRGQQVTLSCSPISGHRSVSWYQQTPGQGLQFLFEYFSETQRNKGNFPGRFSGRQFSNSRSEMNVSTLELGDSALYLCASSLVLRHEQYFGPGTRLTVT.

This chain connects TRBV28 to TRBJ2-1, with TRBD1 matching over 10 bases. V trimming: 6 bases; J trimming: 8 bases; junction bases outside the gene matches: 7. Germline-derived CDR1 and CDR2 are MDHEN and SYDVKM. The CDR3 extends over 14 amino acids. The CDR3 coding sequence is TGTGCCAGCAGCCGACAGGGGGCGCGGGATGAGCAGTTCTTC. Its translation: CASSRQGARDEQFF.

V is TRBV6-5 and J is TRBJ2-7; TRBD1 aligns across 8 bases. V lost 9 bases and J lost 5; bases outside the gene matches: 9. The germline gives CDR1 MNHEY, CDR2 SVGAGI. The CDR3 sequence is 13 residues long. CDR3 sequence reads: CASSGGVRHEQYF. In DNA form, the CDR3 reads TGTGCCAGTTCAGGGGGCGTAAGGCACGAGCAGTACTTC.

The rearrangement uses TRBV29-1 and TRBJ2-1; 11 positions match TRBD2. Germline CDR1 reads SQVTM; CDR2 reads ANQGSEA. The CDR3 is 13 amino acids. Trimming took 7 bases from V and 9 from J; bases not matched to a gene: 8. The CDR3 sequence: CSAIAGGRPEQFF. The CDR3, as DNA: TGCAGCGCAATAGCGGGAGGGCGGCCTGAGCAGTTCTTC.

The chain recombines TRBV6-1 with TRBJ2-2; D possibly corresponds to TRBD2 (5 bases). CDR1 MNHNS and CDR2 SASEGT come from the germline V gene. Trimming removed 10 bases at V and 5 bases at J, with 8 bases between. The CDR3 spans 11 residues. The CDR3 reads CAIRTTGELFF. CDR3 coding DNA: TGTGCCATTAGGACTACCGGGGAGCTGTTTTTT.

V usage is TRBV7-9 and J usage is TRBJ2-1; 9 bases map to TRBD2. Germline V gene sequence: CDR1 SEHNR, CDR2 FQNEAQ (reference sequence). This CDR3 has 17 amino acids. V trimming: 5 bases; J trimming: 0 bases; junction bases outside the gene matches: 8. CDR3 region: CASSLFPSGTSYNEQFF. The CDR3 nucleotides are TGTGCCAGCAGCCTCTTCCCTAGCGGGACCTCCTACAATGAGCAGTTCTTC.

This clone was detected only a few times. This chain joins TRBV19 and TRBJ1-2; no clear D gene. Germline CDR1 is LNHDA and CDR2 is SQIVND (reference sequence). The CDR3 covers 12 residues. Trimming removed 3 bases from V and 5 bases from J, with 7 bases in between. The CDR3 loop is CASSIQQYGYTF. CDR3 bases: TGTGCCAGTAGTATCCAACAGTATGGCTACACCTTC.

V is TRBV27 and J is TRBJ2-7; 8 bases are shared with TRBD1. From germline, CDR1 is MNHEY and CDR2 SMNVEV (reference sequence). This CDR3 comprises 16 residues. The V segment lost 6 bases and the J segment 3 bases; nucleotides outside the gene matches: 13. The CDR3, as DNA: TGTGCCAGCAGCCCCGGCTCGGGGGACAGGCTCTACGAGCAGTACTTC. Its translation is CASSPGSGDRLYEQYF.

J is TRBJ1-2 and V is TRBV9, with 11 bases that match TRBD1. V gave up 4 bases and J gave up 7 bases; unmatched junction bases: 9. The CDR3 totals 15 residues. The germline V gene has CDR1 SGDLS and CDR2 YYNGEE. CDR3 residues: CASSPGQGDSFGYTF. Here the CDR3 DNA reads TGTGCCAGCAGCCCGGGACAGGGGGATTCGTTTGGCTACACCTTC.

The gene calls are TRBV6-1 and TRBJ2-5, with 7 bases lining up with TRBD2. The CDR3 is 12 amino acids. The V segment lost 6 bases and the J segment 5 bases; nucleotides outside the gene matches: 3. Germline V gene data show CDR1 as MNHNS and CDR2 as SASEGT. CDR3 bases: TGTGCCAGCAGGGGGGGGAGGGAGACCCAGTACTTC. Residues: CASRGGRETQYF.

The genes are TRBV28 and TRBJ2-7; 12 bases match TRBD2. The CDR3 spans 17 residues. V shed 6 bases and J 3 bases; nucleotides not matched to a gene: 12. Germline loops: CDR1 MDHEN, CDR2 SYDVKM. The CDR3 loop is CASRNTGLAGKYYEQYF. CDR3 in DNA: TGTGCCAGCAGGAACACCGGACTAGCGGGAAAATACTACGAGCAGTACTTC.

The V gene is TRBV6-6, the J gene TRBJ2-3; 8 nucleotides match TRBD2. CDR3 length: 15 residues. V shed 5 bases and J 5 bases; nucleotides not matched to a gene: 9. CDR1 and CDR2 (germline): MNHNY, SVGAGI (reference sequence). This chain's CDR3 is CASSPPGTSGDTQYF. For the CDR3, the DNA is TGTGCCAGCAGTCCTCCCGGGACTAGTGGAGATACGCAGTATTTT.

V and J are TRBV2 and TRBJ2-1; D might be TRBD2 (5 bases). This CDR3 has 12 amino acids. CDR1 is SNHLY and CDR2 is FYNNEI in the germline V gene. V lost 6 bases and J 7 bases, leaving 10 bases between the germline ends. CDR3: CASRGGSNEQFF. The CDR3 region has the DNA TGTGCCAGCAGAGGAGGCAGTAATGAGCAGTTCTTC.

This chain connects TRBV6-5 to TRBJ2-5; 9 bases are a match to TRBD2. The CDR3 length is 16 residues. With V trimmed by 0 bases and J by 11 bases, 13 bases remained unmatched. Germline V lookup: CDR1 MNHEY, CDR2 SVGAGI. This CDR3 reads CASSYSRAGGPIGQYF. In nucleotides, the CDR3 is TGTGCCAGCAGTTACTCGAGGGCGGGAGGGCCTATCGGGCAGTACTTC.

For the CDR3, the DNA is TGTGCCAGCAGTTTTTCGCTAGCGGGAGGTGAGCAGTTCTTC. It translates to CASSFSLAGGEQFF. V and J are TRBV28 and TRBJ2-1, with 11 bases matching TRBD2. The CDR3 has 14 amino acids. Unmatched junction bases numbered 4, after V lost 3 bases and J lost 9 bases. The V gene's germline CDR1 is MDHEN and CDR2 SYDVKM. Full variable domain (missing parts from reference TRBV28 and TRBJ2-1): DVKVTQSSRYLVKRTGEKVFLECVQDMDHENMFWYRQDPGLGLRLIYFSYDVKMKEKGDIPEGYSVSREKKERFSLILESASTNQTSMYLCASSFSLAGGEQFFGPGTRLTVL.

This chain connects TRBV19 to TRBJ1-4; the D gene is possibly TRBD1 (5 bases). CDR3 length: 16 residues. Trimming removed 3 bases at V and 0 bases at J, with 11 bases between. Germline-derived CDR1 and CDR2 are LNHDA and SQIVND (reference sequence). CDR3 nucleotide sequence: TGTGCCAGTAGTATTATCGGCAGGGCAACTAATGAAAAACTGTTTTTT. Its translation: CASSIIGRATNEKLFF.

CDR3 nucleotides: TGCGCCAGCAGCTCAGGGATTTTATTCCTCCACGAGCAGTACTTC. It specifies CASSSGILFLHEQYF. The V call is TRBV5-1, the J call TRBJ2-7; maybe TRBD1 (5 bases). V lost 3 bases to trimming and J lost 5 bases, with 18 bases between them. This CDR3 spans 15 amino acids. The V gene's germline CDR1 is SGHRS and CDR2 YFSETQ.

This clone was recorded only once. This CDR3 is CASSLAGVHEQYF. The DNA for the CDR3 is TGTGCCAGCAGCTTAGCGGGAGTCCACGAGCAGTACTTC. J is TRBJ2-7 and V is TRBV7-2; possibly TRBD2 for D (5 bases). The ends were cut back, 0 bases at V and 5 bases at J, with 8 bases in the middle. Germline CDR1 SGHTA, CDR2 FQGNSA. The CDR3 runs to 13 residues.